This T cell receptor (beta chain) was captured by sequencing in a study of vaccination and CD4 T cells after COVID-19. Study as a whole: Convalescent donors totaled six males and four females, including two who were Hispanic.

Notes on this clonotype: Its antigen remains unidentified.

As for treatment: approximately 9-day PBMC culture with coronavirus spike peptide pools or control peptides (ViraFEST assay). With the Oncomine TCR Beta short-read assay, DNA from cultured CD4+ T cells was sequenced. From the PCR reads, TCRdb called clonotypes with MiXCR, one entry per CDR3 protein. This sample has tens of thousands of distinct CDR3 sequences, with about 52% found just once. In germline, CDR1 is DFQATT, CDR2 SNEGSKA (reference sequence). Trimming cost V 2 bases and J 1 base, with 8 bases left between them. The CDR3 is made up of 13 amino acids. The V and J genes are TRBV20-1 and TRBJ1-2, with D hard to call. The receptor was derived from a human donor who had recovered from COVID-19. Sequenced: CD4+ T cells from blood, cultured in vitro. DNA for the CDR3: TGCAGTGCTAGAATAGGCAGTAACTATGGCTACACCTTC. Amino acid sequence: CSARIGSNYGYTF.